This TCR beta chain was identified during a study of post-analysis software for immune sequencing data. For the study at large: Progressive-relapsing, secondary progressive and relapsing-remitting multiple sclerosis were among the disease courses included. Study results and caveats: Five or six TRBV segments were significantly more frequent in patients than in controls. TRBV5-6, TRBV5-1 and TRBV20-1 were among these segments. Significantly lower normalized Chao1 diversity was found in patients with multiple sclerosis relative to controls. Clustering by F measure revealed strong co-clustering among samples prepared together in one batch.

Unique molecular identifiers were carried by the TCR beta cDNA libraries. Each batch of roughly 1 to 11 million T cells produced 500,000 to 550,000 cDNA molecules. TCRdb ran MiXCR on the PCR reads and lists one entry per CDR3 protein. The sample includes roughly 540,000 distinct CDR3 sequences, around 34% seen only once; the top ten take under 7%. A few counts support this clonotype. Its antigen is undetermined. The CDR3 totals 16 residues. The V end was cut by 0 bases, the J end by 1 base, with 12 bases between. CDR1 and CDR2 (germline): SGHRS, YFSETQ. The sample was blood. V gene TRBV5-1 combines with J gene TRBJ2-3; weak D call: TRBD2 (7 bases). The clonotype originates from a girl between 2 and 17 years old with multiple sclerosis. The CDR3 nucleotides are TGCGCCAGCAGCTTGGTGGGGGGGCCCGGCACAGATACGCAGTATTTT. Residues: CASSLVGGPGTDTQYF.